The 14 T cell receptor beta chains below were found in one sample sequenced in a study of T-cell reconstitution after alpha-beta-depleted transplantation in children. Unique molecular identifiers were built into the TCRbeta library. TCRdb re-called the PCR reads with MiXCR, one entry per CDR3 protein. This table has fewer than 130,000 distinct CDR3 sequences, about a tenth appearing once. Source: PBMCs from the stem cell graft donor, taken from the stem cell graft. The source of these receptors is a human donor who donated a stem cell graft to a child with acute lymphoblastic leukemia.

The table lists this clonotype with many counts. The V gene is TRBV7-9, the J gene TRBJ2-1; TRBD2 is a possible D gene (5 bases). This CDR3 has 15 residues. Germline V gives CDR1 SEHNR, CDR2 FQNEAQ (reference sequence). V was shortened by 8 bases and J by 1 base, with 15 bases between the two germline ends. The chain's CDR3 is CASLTGFHSYNEQFF. As DNA, the CDR3 is TGTGCCAGCTTGACGGGATTTCATTCCTACAATGAGCAGTTCTTC.

This clonotype was detected many times. The chain's CDR3 is CASSPIRGHNEQYF. CDR3 sequence (DNA): TGTGCCAGCAGCCCTATACGGGGACATAACGAGCAGTACTTC. V usage is TRBV7-8 and J usage is TRBJ2-7, with D perhaps TRBD1 (6 bases). Per germline, CDR1 SGHVS and CDR2 FQNEAQ. The CDR3 totals 14 residues. V dropped 5 bases and J dropped 5 bases, with 16 bases sitting between them.

This clonotype was detected many times. Germline and junction disagree at one end, which may indicate a read error. The CDR3 region is CASAPCPF. In DNA form, the CDR3 reads TGTGCCAGCGCCCCCTGCCCCTTT. The chain is built from TRBV28 and TRBJ1-1; no definite D call. The germline gives CDR1 MDHEN, CDR2 SYDVKM. The CDR3 runs 8 residues.

This clonotype was seen at least ten times. This chain connects TRBV5-1 to TRBJ1-1; D gene uncertain. The V gene lost 0 bases and the J gene lost 1 base, with 7 bases spanning the gap. CDR1 SGHRS and CDR2 YFSETQ come from the germline V gene. This CDR3 has 14 amino acids. The CDR3 DNA sequence: TGCGCCAGCAGCTTGGCCCAAAAGAACACTGAAGCTTTCTTT. It encodes CASSLAQKNTEAFF.

This clonotype was seen many times. One junction end disagrees with the germline gene, perhaps due to a read error. The chain combines TRBV7-7 with TRBJ2-2; D perhaps matches TRBD2 (5 bases). CDR3 length equals 17 residues. Germline lookup yields CDR1 SSHAT and CDR2 FNYEAQ (reference sequence). The DNA of the CDR3 is TGTGCTAGCAGCTTAGATCCGGGGTACTCGGGCACCGGGGAGCTGTTTTTT. Protein sequence: CASSLDPGYSGTGELFF. The variable domain in full, with the rest retrieved from reference TRBV7-7 and TRBJ2-2, is GAGVSQSPRYKVTKRGQDVTLRCDPISSHATLYWYQQALGQGPEFLTYFNYEAQPDKSGLPSDRFSAERPEGSISTLTIQRTEQRDSAMYRCASSLDPGYSGTGELFFGEGSRLTVL.

With regard to this clonotype: A much larger clone differs by one base, so this may be a read error. V gene TRBV20-1 combines with J gene TRBJ2-1; maybe TRBD1 (6 bases). The germline gives CDR1 DFQATT, CDR2 SNEGSKA (reference sequence). The CDR3 spans 15 residues. The CDR3 spells CTARDPFGQYNEQFF. DNA of the CDR3: TGCACTGCTAGAGATCCGTTCGGACAGTACAATGAGCAGTTCTTC.

This clonotype was recorded many times. The rearrangement uses TRBV7-2 and TRBJ2-3; D is unclear. Germline CDR1 SGHTA, CDR2 FQGNSA. The CDR3 length is 12 residues. Trimming shortened V by 5 bases and J by 7 bases, and 10 bases separated the two germline ends. CDR3 nucleotide sequence: TGTGCCAGCAGCCCCCGCCTTAATACGCAGTATTTT. As protein: CASSPRLNTQYF. The variable domain in full, completed from reference TRBV7-2 and TRBJ2-3, reads GAGVSQSPSNKVTEKGKDVELRCDPISGHTALYWYRQSLGQGLEFLIYFQGNSAPDKSGLPSDRFSAERTGGSVSTLTIQRTQQEDSAVYLCASSPRLNTQYFGPGTRLTVL.

This clonotype was recorded many times. The chain combines TRBV12-3 or TRBV12-4 with TRBJ2-3; 12 bases match TRBD2. V lost 5 bases and J lost 0; bases outside the gene matches: 3. The CDR3 contains 16 residues. CDR3 protein: CASSRTSGDSTDTQYF. CDR3 bases: TGTGCCAGCAGTCGGACTAGCGGGGATAGCACAGATACGCAGTATTTT.

This clonotype was observed many times. V is TRBV20-1 and J is TRBJ2-7, with a possible D match to TRBD2 (6 bases). Trimming left V 5 bases short and J 3 bases short, with 23 bases between. Germline V CDR1 and CDR2: DFQATT, SNEGSKA (reference sequence). This CDR3 is 16 amino acids long. The chain's CDR3 is CSAFTPTGRNFYEQYF. CDR3 nucleotides: TGCAGTGCTTTCACTCCGACCGGGAGAAACTTCTACGAGCAGTACTTC.

This clonotype turned up a few times. J is TRBJ2-3 and V is TRBV6-2 or TRBV6-3, with TRBD2 as a possible D gene (6 bases). Trimming stripped 5 bases from V and 2 bases from J, with 32 bases between. Germline V lookup: CDR1 MNHEY, CDR2 SVGEGT. The CDR3 is made up of 21 amino acids. The CDR3 is CASSPGGAGDSSPLDTDTQYF. The CDR3 coding sequence is TGTGCCAGCAGTCCCGGGGGAGCTGGGGATAGCTCACCCCTAGACACAGATACGCAGTATTTT.

This clonotype came up many times. J is TRBJ1-5 and V is TRBV15; 8 nucleotides agree with TRBD1. CDR3 length: 15 residues. Germline V gives CDR1 LNHNV, CDR2 YYDKDF (reference sequence). With 0 bases clipped from V and 7 bases from J, the junction kept 5 bases outside the gene matches. CDR3 loop: CATSREGQAGQPQHF. CDR3 nucleotides: TGTGCCACCAGCAGAGAGGGACAGGCAGGCCAGCCCCAGCATTTT.

This clonotype has a count of ten or more. The rearrangement joins TRBV27 to TRBJ2-3; D is unclear. Germline values: CDR1 MNHEY, CDR2 SMNVEV (reference sequence). There are 14 residues in the CDR3. Trimming removed 2 bases from V and 2 bases from J, with 8 bases in between. CDR3 amino acids: CASSLKQLTDTQYF. The CDR3 DNA reads as TGTGCCAGCAGTTTAAAACAGCTCACAGATACGCAGTATTTT.

This clonotype was recorded at least ten times. The J gene is TRBJ1-2, the V gene TRBV20-1; possibly TRBD1 for D (5 bases). This CDR3 region has 12 residues. Trimming removed 4 bases from V and 10 bases from J, with 16 bases in between. In germline, CDR1 is DFQATT, CDR2 SNEGSKA (reference sequence). In DNA, the CDR3 is TGCAGTGCTAACCCCGGGACGATCGACTACACCTTC. Protein product: CSANPGTIDYTF.

This clonotype was counted many times. The J gene is TRBJ2-1, the V gene TRBV10-3; D not certain. In germline, CDR1 is ENHRY, CDR2 SYGVKD. This CDR3 contains 13 residues. Trimming stripped 3 bases from V and 7 bases from J, with 10 bases between. The CDR3, as DNA: TGTGCCATCAGTGAATTGGGCAGGAATGAGCAGTTCTTC. Its protein product is CAISELGRNEQFF.